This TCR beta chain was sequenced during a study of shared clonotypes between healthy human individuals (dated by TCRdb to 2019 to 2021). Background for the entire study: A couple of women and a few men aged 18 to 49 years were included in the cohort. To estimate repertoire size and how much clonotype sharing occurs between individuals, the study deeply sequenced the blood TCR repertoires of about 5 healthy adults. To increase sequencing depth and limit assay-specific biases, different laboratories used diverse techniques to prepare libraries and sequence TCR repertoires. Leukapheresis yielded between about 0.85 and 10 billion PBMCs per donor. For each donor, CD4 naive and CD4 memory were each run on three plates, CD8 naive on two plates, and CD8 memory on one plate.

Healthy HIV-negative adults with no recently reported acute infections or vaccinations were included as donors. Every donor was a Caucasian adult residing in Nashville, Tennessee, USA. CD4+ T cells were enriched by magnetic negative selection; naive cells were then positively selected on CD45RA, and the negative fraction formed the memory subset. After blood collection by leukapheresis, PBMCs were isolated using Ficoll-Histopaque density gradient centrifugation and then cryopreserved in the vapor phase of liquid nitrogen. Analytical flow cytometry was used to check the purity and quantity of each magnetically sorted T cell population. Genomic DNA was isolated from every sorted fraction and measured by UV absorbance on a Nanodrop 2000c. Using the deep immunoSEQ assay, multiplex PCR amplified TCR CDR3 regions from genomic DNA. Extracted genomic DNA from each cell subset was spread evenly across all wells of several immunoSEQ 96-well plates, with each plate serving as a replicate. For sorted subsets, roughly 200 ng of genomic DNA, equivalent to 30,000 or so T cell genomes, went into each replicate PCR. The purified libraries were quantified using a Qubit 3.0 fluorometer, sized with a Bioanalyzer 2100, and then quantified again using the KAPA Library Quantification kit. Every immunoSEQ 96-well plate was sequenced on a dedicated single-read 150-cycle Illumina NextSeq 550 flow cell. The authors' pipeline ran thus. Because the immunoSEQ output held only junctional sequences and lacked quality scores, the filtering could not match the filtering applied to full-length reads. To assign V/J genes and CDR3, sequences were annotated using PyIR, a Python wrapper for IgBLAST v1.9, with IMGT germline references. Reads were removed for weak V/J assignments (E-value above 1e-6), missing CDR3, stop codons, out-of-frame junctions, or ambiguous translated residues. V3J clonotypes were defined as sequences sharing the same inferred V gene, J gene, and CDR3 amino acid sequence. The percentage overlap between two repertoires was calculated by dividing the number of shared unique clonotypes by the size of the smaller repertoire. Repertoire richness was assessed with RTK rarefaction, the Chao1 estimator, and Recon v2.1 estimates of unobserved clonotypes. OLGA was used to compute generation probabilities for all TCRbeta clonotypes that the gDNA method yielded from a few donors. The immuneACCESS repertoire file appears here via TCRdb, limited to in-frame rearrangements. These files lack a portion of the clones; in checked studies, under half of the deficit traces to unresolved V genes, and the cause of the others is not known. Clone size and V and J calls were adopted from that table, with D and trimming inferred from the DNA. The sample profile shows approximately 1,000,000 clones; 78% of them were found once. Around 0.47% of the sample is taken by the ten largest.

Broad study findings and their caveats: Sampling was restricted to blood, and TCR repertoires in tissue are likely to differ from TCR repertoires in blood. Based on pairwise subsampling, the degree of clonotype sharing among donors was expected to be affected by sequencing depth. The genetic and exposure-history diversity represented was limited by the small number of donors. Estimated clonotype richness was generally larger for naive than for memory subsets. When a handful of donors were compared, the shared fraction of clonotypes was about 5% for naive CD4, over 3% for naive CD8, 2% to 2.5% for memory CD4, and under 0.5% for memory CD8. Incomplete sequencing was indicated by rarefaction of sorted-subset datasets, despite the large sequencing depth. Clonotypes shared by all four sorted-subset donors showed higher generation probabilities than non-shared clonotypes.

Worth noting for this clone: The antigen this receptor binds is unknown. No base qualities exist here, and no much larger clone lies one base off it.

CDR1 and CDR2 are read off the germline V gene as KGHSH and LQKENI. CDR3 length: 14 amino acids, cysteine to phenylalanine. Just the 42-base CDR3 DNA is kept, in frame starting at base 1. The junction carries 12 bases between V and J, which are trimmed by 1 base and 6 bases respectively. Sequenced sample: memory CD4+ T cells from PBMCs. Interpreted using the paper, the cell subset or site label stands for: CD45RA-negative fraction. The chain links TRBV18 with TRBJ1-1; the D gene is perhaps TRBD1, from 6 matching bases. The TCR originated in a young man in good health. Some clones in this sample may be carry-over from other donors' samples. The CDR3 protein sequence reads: CASSPQGGIAEAFF. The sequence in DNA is TGTGCCAGCTCACCACAGGGGGGGATCGCTGAAGCTTTCTTT.